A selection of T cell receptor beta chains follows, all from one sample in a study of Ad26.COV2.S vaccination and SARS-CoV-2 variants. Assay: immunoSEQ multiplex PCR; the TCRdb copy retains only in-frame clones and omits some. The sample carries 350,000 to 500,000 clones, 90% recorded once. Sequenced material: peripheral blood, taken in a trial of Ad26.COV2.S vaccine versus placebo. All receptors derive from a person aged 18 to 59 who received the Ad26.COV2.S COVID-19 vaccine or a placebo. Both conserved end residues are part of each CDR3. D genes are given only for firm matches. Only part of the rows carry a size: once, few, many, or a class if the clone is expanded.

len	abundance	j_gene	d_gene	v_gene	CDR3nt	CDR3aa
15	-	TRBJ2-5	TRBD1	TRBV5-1	TGCGCCAGCAGCTTGGCCGGACAGGGTGAAGAGACCCAGTACTTC	CASSLAGQGEETQYF
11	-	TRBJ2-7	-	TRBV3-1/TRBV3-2	TGTGCCAGCAGCCAGGCGTACGAGCAGTACTTC	CASSQAYEQYF
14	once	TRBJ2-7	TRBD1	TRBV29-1	TGCAGCGTTGGCCGGGACAGCCTCGCCTACGAGCAGTACTTC	CSVGRDSLAYEQYF
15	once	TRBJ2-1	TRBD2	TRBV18	TGTGCCAGCTCTCTGACTAGCGGGCCGATTCAAGAGCAGTTCTTC	CASSLTSGPIQEQFF
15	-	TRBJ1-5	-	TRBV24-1	TGTGCCACCAGTGATGCCGGACAGACTAATCAGCCCCAGCATTTT	CATSDAGQTNQPQHF
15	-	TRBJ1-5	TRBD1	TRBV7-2	TGTGCCAGCAGCACGGGACAGGTCCCCCATCAGCCCCAGCATTTT	CASSTGQVPHQPQHF
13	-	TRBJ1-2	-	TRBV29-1	TGCAGCGTGTTACGGGGGAGAGGGTATGGCTACACCTTC	CSVLRGRGYGYTF
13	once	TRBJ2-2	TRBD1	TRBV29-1	TGCAGCGTCGACAGGGATCGAACCGGGGAGCTGTTTTTT	CSVDRDRTGELFF
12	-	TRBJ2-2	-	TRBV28	TGTGCCAGCAGATCGAACACCGGGGAGCTGTTTTTT	CASRSNTGELFF
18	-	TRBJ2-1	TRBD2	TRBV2	TGTGCCAGCAGAGGGACTAGCGGGAGGGCCCTCGTCTACAATGAGCAGTTCTTC	CASRGTSGRALVYNEQFF
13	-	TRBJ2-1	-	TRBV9	TGTGCCAGCAGCCCGGGCTCGGGGGATGAGCAGTTCTTC	CASSPGSGDEQFF
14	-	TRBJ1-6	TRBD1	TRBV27	TGTGCCAGCAGGGGGACAGTCTATAATTCACCCCTCCACTTT	CASRGTVYNSPLHF
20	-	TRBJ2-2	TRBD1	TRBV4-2	TGTGCCAGCAGAAATACCGGGACAGGGACACACGAACCTAGCACCGGGGAGCTGTTTTTT	CASRNTGTGTHEPSTGELFF
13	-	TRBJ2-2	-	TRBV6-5	TGTGCCAGCAGTCCTGGACAGACCGGGGAGCTGTTTTTT	CASSPGQTGELFF
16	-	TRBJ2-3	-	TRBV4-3	TGCGCCAGCAGCCAAGACCCGTACCCTAGCCCAGATACGCAGTATTTT	CASSQDPYPSPDTQYF
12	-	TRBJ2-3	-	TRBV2	TGTGCCAGCAGTCCAACCACAGATACGCAGTATTTT	CASSPTTDTQYF
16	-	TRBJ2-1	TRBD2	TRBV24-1	TGTGCCACCAGTGATTGGACTAGCGGGAGTACCAATGAGCAGTTCTTC	CATSDWTSGSTNEQFF
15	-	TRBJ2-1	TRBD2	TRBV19	TGTGCCAGTAGTATAGCGGCTAGCGGAACCAATGAGCAGTTCTTC	CASSIAASGTNEQFF
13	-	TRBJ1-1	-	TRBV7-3	TGTGCCAGCAGCGGGGGGATGAACACTGAAGCTTTCTTT	CASSGGMNTEAFF
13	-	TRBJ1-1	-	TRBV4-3	TGCGCCAGCAGCCCCCGCATGAACACTGAAGCTTTCTTT	CASSPRMNTEAFF
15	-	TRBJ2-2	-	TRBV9	TGTGCCAGCAGCGTGGCCTCAAGATTAACGGGGGAGCTGTTTTTT	CASSVASRLTGELFF
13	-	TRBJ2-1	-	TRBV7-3	TGTGCCAGCAGCTCATCAGGCCGGGATGAGCAGTTCTTC	CASSSSGRDEQFF
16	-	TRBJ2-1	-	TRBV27	TGTGCCAGCAGGGAAGGGGCCGGGGGTTCCTACAATGAGCAGTTCTTC	CASREGAGGSYNEQFF
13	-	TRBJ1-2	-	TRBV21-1	TGTGCCAGCAGCAAGGACTGGGGTAGTGGCTACACCTTC	CASSKDWGSGYTF
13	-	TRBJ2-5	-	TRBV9	TGTGCCAGCAGCGTGAGGGGGGGTGAGACCCAGTACTTC	CASSVRGGETQYF
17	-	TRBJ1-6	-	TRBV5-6	TGTGCCAGCAGCTTGTCCCCCGGAGGAGTAAGGAATTCACCCCTCCACTTT	CASSLSPGGVRNSPLHF
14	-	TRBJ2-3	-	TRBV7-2	TGTGCCAGCAGCTTAGTCACAAGCACAGATACGCAGTATTTT	CASSLVTSTDTQYF
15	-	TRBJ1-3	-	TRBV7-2	TGTGCCAGCAGCTTAGCGGCGCTCGCTGGAAACACCATATATTTT	CASSLAALAGNTIYF
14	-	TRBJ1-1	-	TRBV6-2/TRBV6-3	TGTGCCAGCAGTTACGCCTTGAGGAACACTGAAGCTTTCTTT	CASSYALRNTEAFF
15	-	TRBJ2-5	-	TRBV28	TGTGCCAGCAGTTCCCTGGGCAGGGTCATGGAGACCCAGTACTTC	CASSSLGRVMETQYF
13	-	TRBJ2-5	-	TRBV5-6	TGTGCCAGCAGCCCGGGTTTTCAAGAGACCCAGTACTTC	CASSPGFQETQYF
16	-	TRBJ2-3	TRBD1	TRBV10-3	TGTGCCATCAGTGTAGTCGGGACAGGGACGACAGATACGCAGTATTTT	CAISVVGTGTTDTQYF
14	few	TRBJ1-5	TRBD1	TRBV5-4	TGTGCCAGCAGCTCAGGGGGCAGTAATCAGCCCCAGCATTTT	CASSSGGSNQPQHF
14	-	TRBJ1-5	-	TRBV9	TGTGCCAGCAGCGTAGAAGGGAACAATCAGCCCCAGCATTTT	CASSVEGNNQPQHF
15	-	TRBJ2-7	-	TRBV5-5	TGTGCCAGCAGCTTGGTGGGGGTCCCTTCCTACGAGCAGTACTTC	CASSLVGVPSYEQYF
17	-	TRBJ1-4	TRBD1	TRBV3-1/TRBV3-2	TGTGCCAGCAGCCAGGGGACAGGGGGCAGGTCTAATGAAAAACTGTTTTTT	CASSQGTGGRSNEKLFF
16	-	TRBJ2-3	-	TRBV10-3	TGTGCCATCAGTGAGTCAGGGGGGGTGGGCACAGATACGCAGTATTTT	CAISESGGVGTDTQYF
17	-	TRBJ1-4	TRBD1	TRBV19	TGTGCCAGTAGACGATTTGACAGGGGGAGAAGAGATGAAAAACTGTTTTTT	CASRRFDRGRRDEKLFF
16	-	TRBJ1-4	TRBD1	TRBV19	TGTGCCAGTAGCATAGGGACAGCCGCAACTAATGAAAAACTGTTTTTT	CASSIGTAATNEKLFF
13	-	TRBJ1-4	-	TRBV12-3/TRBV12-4	TGTGCCAGCAGTTTAGCGGGTACAGAAAAACTGTTTTTT	CASSLAGTEKLFF
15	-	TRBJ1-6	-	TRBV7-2	TGTGCCAGCAGCTCCCCGGGACGGAATAATTCACCCCTCCACTTT	CASSSPGRNNSPLHF
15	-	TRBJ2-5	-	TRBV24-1	TGTGCCACCAGTGATTTGGGGGCAGGAGGGGAGACCCAGTACTTC	CATSDLGAGGETQYF
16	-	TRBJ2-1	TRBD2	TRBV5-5	TGTGCCAGTTCGCTTATGGTTGCGGGAGGATCCGATGAGCAGTTCTTC	CASSLMVAGGSDEQFF
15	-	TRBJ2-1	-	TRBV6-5	TGTGCCAGCAGTTCAAACCCGGCGGCCCACAATGAGCAGTTCTTC	CASSSNPAAHNEQFF
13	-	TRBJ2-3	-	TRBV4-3	TGCGCCAGCAGCCAAGGAGGCCTGTATACGCAGTATTTT	CASSQGGLYTQYF
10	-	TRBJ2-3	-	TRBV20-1	TGCAAGATTGGCCCGGATACGCAGTATTTT	CKIGPDTQYF
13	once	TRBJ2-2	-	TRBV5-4	TGTGCCAGCAGCTTGGGAGTCAACGGGGAGCTGTTTTTT	CASSLGVNGELFF
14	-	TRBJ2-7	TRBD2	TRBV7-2	TGTGCCAGCAGCCCCGGACTAGCGAGCTACGAGCAGTACTTC	CASSPGLASYEQYF
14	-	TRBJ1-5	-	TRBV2	TGTGCCAGCAGTGAAGGCAACAGGAATCAGCCCCAGCATTTT	CASSEGNRNQPQHF